The 15 T cell receptor beta chains presented below share a single source sample, sequenced in a study of technical replicates of blood from a few donors. Only in-frame clones appear in the TCRdb table, and some are missing; sequencing was by immunoSEQ multiplex PCR. This sample yields about 60,000 clones, of which around 87% are seen a single time; around 4.9% belongs to the top ten. Sequencing used PBMCs. These receptors came from a human donor in good health. Some clones in this sample may be carry-over from other donors' samples.

The chain couples TRBV1 to TRBJ2-3; the table's D call, TRBD2, has no DNA check behind it. TRBV1 is classified as a pseudogene. This CDR3 has 17 residues. CDR3 amino acids: CTSSQVGRGGSTDTQYF. In nucleotides, the CDR3 is TGCACCAGCAGCCAAGTGGGTCGTGGCGGAAGCACAGATACGCAGTATTTT.

The chain joins TRBV7-2 to TRBJ2-1; 9 bases line up with TRBD2. CDR3 length equals 19 residues. CDR1 and CDR2 from the germline V gene are SGHTA and FQGNSA. Trimming took 4 bases from V and 0 from J; bases not matched to a gene: 13. CDR3 sequence reads: CASSSWAGTSRSSYNEQFF. In DNA, the CDR3 is TGTGCCAGCAGCTCCTGGGCCGGGACTAGCCGCAGCTCCTACAATGAGCAGTTCTTC.

The chain couples TRBV9 to TRBJ2-7; D might be TRBD1 (5 bases). Germline CDR1 and CDR2: SGDLS and YYNGEE. The V and J ends lost 3 bases and 5 bases respectively, with 18 bases between them. The CDR3 sequence is 15 residues long. This chain's CDR3 is CASSAQGVTIHEQYF. CDR3 nucleotides: TGTGCCAGCAGCGCGCAAGGGGTTACAATTCACGAGCAGTACTTC.

The CDR3 region has the DNA TGCGCCAGCAGCTTGGTACAGGGTGGAGGCTACGAGCAGTACTTC. Amino acids: CASSLVQGGGYEQYF. The rearrangement uses TRBV5-1 and TRBJ2-7, with a tentative D call TRBD1 (6 bases). The CDR3 contains 15 residues. V gave up 0 bases and J gave up 3 bases, with 13 bases separating them. Per germline, CDR1 SGHRS and CDR2 YFSETQ.

The genes are TRBV10-2 and TRBJ2-4; tentative D call: TRBD2 (6 bases). Trimming took 6 bases from V and 8 from J, leaving 17 bases between them. Germline V gene data show CDR1 as WSHSY and CDR2 as SAAADI. The CDR3 extends over 14 amino acids. CDR3 coding DNA: TGCGCCAGCAGGAGAACAGGATGGAGGGACATTCAGTACTTC. The encoded protein is CASRRTGWRDIQYF.

The chain employs TRBV19 and TRBJ2-7; D ambiguous. CDR3 size: 14 residues. From germline, CDR1 is LNHDA and CDR2 SQIVND (reference sequence). The V end lost 4 bases, the J end lost 6 bases, and 16 bases lay between the germline ends. The CDR3 is CASSTPGRALEQYF. The CDR3 DNA reads TGTGCCAGTAGTACGCCTGGGCGCGCGCTCGAGCAGTACTTC.

The rearrangement joins TRBV7-9 to TRBJ2-3, with TRBD2 matching over 8 bases. Germline CDR1 and CDR2: SEHNR and FQNEAQ (reference sequence). The CDR3 consists of 17 residues. J was trimmed by 1 base and V by 4 bases; bases with no gene match: 10. CDR3 sequence (DNA): TGTGCCAGCAGCTGCGCCTCTGGCGGGAGGTGCACAGATACGCAGTATTTT. Amino acid sequence: CASSCASGGRCTDTQYF.

J is TRBJ1-2 and V is TRBV19, with TRBD1 matching 11 bases. The CDR3 runs 17 residues. The V gene's germline CDR1 is LNHDA and CDR2 SQIVND (reference sequence). The V gene end was trimmed by 6 bases and the J gene end by 3 bases; junction bases not matched to a gene: 12. CDR3 in amino acids: CASRRTGTGGEDYGYTF. The DNA of the CDR3 is TGTGCCAGTAGGAGAACCGGGACAGGGGGAGAAGACTATGGCTACACCTTC.

V and J are TRBV11-1 and TRBJ2-7, with D possibly TRBD1 on 6 matching bases. Trimming shortened V by 6 bases and J by 6 bases, and 12 bases separated the two germline ends. CDR3 length equals 12 residues. The V gene's germline CDR1 is SGHAT and CDR2 FQDESV (reference sequence). This CDR3 is CASRSTGTEQYF. As DNA, the CDR3 is TGTGCCAGCAGATCCACAGGGACCGAGCAGTACTTC.

The chain combines TRBV6-6 with TRBJ1-6; the D gene is possibly TRBD1 (5 bases). With 0 bases removed from V and 9 bases from J, the gap between germline ends came to 12 bases. The CDR3 extends over 15 amino acids. CDR1 MNHNY and CDR2 SVGAGI come from the germline V gene (reference sequence). CDR3 region: CASSYSGQGGSPLHF. The CDR3 nucleotides read TGTGCCAGCAGTTACTCCGGGCAGGGAGGTTCACCCCTCCACTTT.

J is TRBJ2-5 and V is TRBV29-1, with D perhaps matching TRBD2 (6 bases). This CDR3 has 15 residues. V was clipped by 0 bases and J by 4 bases, with 15 bases between them. Germline assignment: CDR1 SQVTM and CDR2 ANQGSEA. The CDR3 here is CSVEDLGGSPETQYF. CDR3 coding DNA: TGCAGCGTTGAAGATCTGGGGGGTAGTCCAGAGACCCAGTACTTC.

This chain joins TRBV25-1 and TRBJ1-1; D not resolved. The CDR3 sequence is 11 residues long. Germline loops: CDR1 MGHDK, CDR2 SYGVNS. V was clipped by 8 bases and J by 12 bases, with 16 bases between them. The CDR3 region is CASVQSGKTFF. CDR3 bases: TGTGCCAGCGTCCAATCGGGTAAAACTTTCTTT.

The gene calls are TRBV7-2 and TRBJ1-1; 7 bases align to TRBD1. Germline V gene data show CDR1 as SGHTA and CDR2 as FQGNSA. J gave up 0 bases and V 5 bases, and 6 bases lay outside the gene matches. The CDR3 runs to 15 residues. CDR3 in amino acids: CASSIATGMNTEAFF. For the CDR3, the DNA is TGTGCCAGCAGCATTGCGACAGGGATGAACACTGAAGCTTTCTTT.

V gene TRBV15 combines with J gene TRBJ2-7; D possibly corresponds to TRBD1 (6 bases). Looked up from germline, CDR1 is LNHNV and CDR2 is YYDKDF (reference sequence). Trimming cost V 6 bases and J 2 bases, with 17 bases left between them. This CDR3 has 15 residues. CDR3 sequence (DNA): TGTGCCACCAGAAAAGAGGTGGGACAAACCTACGAGCAGTACTTC. It codes for CATRKEVGQTYEQYF.

The chain couples TRBV4-2 to TRBJ2-2; 7 bases align to TRBD1. The CDR3 is 16 amino acids. The germline CDR1 and CDR2 sequences are LGHNA and YNFKEQ. Trimming at V came to 4 bases and at J to 5 bases, leaving 10 bases not matched to a gene. CDR3 sequence: CASSLERGGRTGELFF. The CDR3 DNA is TGTGCCAGCAGCCTCGAGAGAGGGGGCCGGACCGGGGAGCTGTTTTTT.